This is a list of T cell receptor beta chains from one sample in a study of blood T cell repertoires in COVID-19. Clones were sequenced by immunoSEQ multiplex PCR, and TCRdb holds only the in-frame ones, with some missing. The table shows roughly 250,000 clones, with approximately 83% occurring only once. The sequencing sample was made of PBMCs or T cells enriched from blood (not recorded which). These receptors all come from a woman between 45 and 65 years old who had recovered from COVID-19. The CDR3 runs from the conserved cysteine through the conserved F or W. A D gene is named only where the DNA matches it firmly. Not all rows give a size; the values are once, few, many and, for expanded clones, a class.

j_gene | abundance | d_gene | v_gene | CDR3aa | CDR3nt
TRBJ2-7 | NA | TRBD2 | TRBV5-1 | CASSWTSGNIYEQYF | TGCGCCAGCAGCTGGACTAGCGGGAACATCTACGAGCAGTACTTC
TRBJ1-5 | NA | NA | TRBV2 | CASSPSGDRQPQHF | TGTGCCAGCTCTCCCTCAGGGGATCGGCAGCCCCAGCATTTT
TRBJ1-2 | NA | NA | TRBV15 | CATSRREADGDYGYTF | TGTGCCACCAGCAGAAGAGAAGCAGATGGAGACTATGGCTACACCTTC
TRBJ1-1 | NA | TRBD1 | TRBV9 | CASSDLRTGGLEAFF | TGTGCCAGCAGCGACCTAAGGACAGGGGGCCTCGAAGCTTTCTTT
TRBJ2-3 | NA | TRBD2 | TRBV2 | CASRAGGPKGTQYF | TGTGCCAGCAGAGCGGGAGGGCCGAAGGGTACGCAGTATTTT
TRBJ2-1 | NA | TRBD2 | TRBV24-1 | CATSGTSGPNEQFF | TGTGCCACCAGTGGGACTAGCGGGCCGAATGAGCAGTTCTTC
TRBJ2-3 | NA | TRBD2 | TRBV20-1 | CSASSLAGAIDTQYF | TGCAGTGCTAGTTCCCTAGCGGGAGCGATTGATACGCAGTATTTT
TRBJ2-1 | NA | TRBD2 | TRBV6-2/TRBV6-3 | CASSRTSGYSNEQFF | TGTGCCAGCAGCCGGACTAGCGGCTATTCCAATGAGCAGTTCTTC
TRBJ1-1 | NA | TRBD1 | TRBV19 | CATRTGGVMNTEAFF | TGTGCCACCCGGACAGGGGGGGTTATGAACACTGAAGCTTTCTTT
TRBJ2-3 | once | NA | TRBV6-5 | CASSTGGTSTDTQYF | TGTGCCAGCAGTACCGGAGGAACTAGCACAGATACGCAGTATTTT
TRBJ1-1 | NA | NA | TRBV28 | CASRTRYPLLAEAFF | TGTGCCAGCCGTACCCGGTACCCGCTGTTAGCTGAAGCTTTCTTT
TRBJ1-1 | NA | NA | TRBV28 | CASKKGGPNTEAFF | TGTGCCAGCAAAAAGGGGGGGCCGAACACTGAAGCTTTCTTT
TRBJ2-1 | NA | TRBD2 | TRBV2 | CASMGTSGNNEQFF | TGTGCCAGCATGGGGACTAGCGGGAACAATGAGCAGTTCTTC
TRBJ2-4 | NA | NA | TRBV19 | CASSPQGASDHKNIQYF | TGTGCCAGTAGCCCCCAAGGGGCTAGCGACCACAAAAACATTCAGTACTTC